The clone carrying this TCR beta chain was counted between two and nine times. This sample was included in a study of blood T cell repertoires in COVID-19. Assay: immunoSEQ multiplex PCR; the TCRdb copy retains only in-frame clones and omits some. This sample yields 130,000 or so clones, of which 77% are seen a single time; roughly 7.9% belongs to the top ten. Per the germline V gene, CDR1 is MDHEN and CDR2 is SYDVKM. The V and J ends lost 7 bases and 4 bases, in that order; junction bases with no gene match: 11. The CDR3 sequence is 15 residues long. The origin of this receptor is a human donor in a cohort sampled during active COVID-19. The chain recombines TRBV28 with TRBJ2-7; 9 bases agree with TRBD2. Sequenced: peripheral blood. DNA for the CDR3: TGTGCCAGCATGATAGCGGGAGCGGCGCCGTACGAGCAGTACTTC. Its translation is CASMIAGAAPYEQYF.